This T cell receptor beta chain was obtained from a study of blood T cells in healthy people across ages. A second PCR, run for about 6 to 11 cycles, used a sample-barcoded 5' primer plus a J-beta primer mix. MiXCR, applied by TCRdb to the 5' RACE reads, yields one record per CDR3 protein. This table has fewer than 2,000,000 distinct CDR3 sequences, about 39% appearing once. Study outcomes and limitations: There was a strong correlation between TCR beta diversity and naive T cell percentage.

About this clonotype: What it recognizes is unknown.

The sequencing input was blood. This clonotype was sampled from a human donor in good health.

Written as DNA, the CDR3 is TGTGCCAGCAGCTTAATCCACAGGGCTGGAAACACCATATATTTT. Its translation: CASSLIHRAGNTIYF. The chain carries TRBV7-9 and TRBJ1-3, with D possibly TRBD1 on 6 matching bases. The CDR3 consists of 15 residues. The germline V gene encodes CDR1 SEHNR and CDR2 FQNEAQ (reference sequence). Trimming took off 2 bases at V and 2 bases at J, with 10 bases between the two ends.